Only one count was recorded for the clone carrying this T cell receptor beta chain. Its specificity is unknown. The data derive from a study of cytomegalovirus exposure and HLA in healthy donors. Overall study context: Unique TCRs numbering some 80 million, obtained from HLA-typed donors, made up an early data release. Assignment to the Caucasian-associated ancestry cluster applied to less than 85% of the 350 to 500 genotyped donors.

Nominal health characterized the donors when sampled, though unrecorded immune exposures were likely. Study results and limitations: Most of the CMV-associated TCR beta chains (in a later analysis) appeared to be HLA-restricted.

This PCR relied on a set of 60 Vbeta primers and 13 Jbeta primers. TCRdb's table, derived via immunoSEQ multiplex PCR, lists solely in-frame clones and lacks some. The sample comprises some 180,000 clones, 77% of which are singletons, and roughly 1.5% rests with the top ten. Germline CDR1 SEHNR, CDR2 FQNEAQ (reference sequence). Trimming took 0 bases from V and 7 from J; bases not matched to a gene: 7. This CDR3 is 15 amino acids long. Sequencing input: PBMCs. The V call is TRBV7-9, the J call TRBJ2-7, with 9 bases that match TRBD1. This TCR was sampled from a man younger than 35 in good health and CMV-seronegative. The CDR3 loop reads CASSLATGGAKEQYF. The CDR3 nucleotides read TGTGCCAGCAGCTTAGCTACAGGGGGCGCGAAAGAGCAGTACTTC.